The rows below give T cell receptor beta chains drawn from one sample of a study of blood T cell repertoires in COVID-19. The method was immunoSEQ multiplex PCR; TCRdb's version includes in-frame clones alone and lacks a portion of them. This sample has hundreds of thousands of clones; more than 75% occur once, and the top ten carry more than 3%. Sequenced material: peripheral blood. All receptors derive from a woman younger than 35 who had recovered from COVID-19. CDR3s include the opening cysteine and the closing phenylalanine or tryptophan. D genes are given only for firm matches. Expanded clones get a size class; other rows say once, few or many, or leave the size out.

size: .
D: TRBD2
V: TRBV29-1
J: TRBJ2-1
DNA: TGCAGCCCTTTGCCGCTCCAGATAGCGGGAGGGACGAATGAGCAGTTCTTC
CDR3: CSPLPLQIAGGTNEQFF

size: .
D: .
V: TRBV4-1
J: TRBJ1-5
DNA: TGCGCCAGCAGCCAAGTTCTGAACAGGGTCAATCAGCCCCAGCATTTT
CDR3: CASSQVLNRVNQPQHF

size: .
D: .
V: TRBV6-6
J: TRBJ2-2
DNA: TGTGCCAGCAACGCCGGGGGTTTTCCCGGGGAGCTGTTTTTT
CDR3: CASNAGGFPGELFF

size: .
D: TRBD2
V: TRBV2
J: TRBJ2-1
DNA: TGTGCCAGCAGTGCTAGCGGGAGTAGTAATGAGCAGTTCTTC
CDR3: CASSASGSSNEQFF

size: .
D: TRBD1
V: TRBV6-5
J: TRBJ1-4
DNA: TGTGCCAGCAGTTTTGACCGGACAGGCCTGAATGAAAAACTGTTTTTT
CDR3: CASSFDRTGLNEKLFF

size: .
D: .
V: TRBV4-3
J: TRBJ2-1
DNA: TGCGCCAGCAGCCCCTTGAGACTCGATAAAGGAGGTAATGAGCAGTTCTTC
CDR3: CASSPLRLDKGGNEQFF

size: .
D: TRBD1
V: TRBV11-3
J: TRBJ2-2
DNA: TGTGCCAGCAGCTTAGTTTGGACAGGCAACACCGGGGAGCTGTTTTTT
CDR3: CASSLVWTGNTGELFF

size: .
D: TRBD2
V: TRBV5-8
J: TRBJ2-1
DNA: TGTGCCAGCAGTTACGACTTGCCTAGCGGTACCTACAATGAGCAGTTCTTC
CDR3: CASSYDLPSGTYNEQFF

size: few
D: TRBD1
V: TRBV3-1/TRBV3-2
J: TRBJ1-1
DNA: TGTGCCAGCAGTCAGACAGGGGGGAACACTGAAGCTTTCTTT
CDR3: CASSQTGGNTEAFF

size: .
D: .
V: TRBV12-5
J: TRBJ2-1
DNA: TGTGCTAGTGGTTTGGGGCTCTCCTACAATGAGCAGTTCTTC
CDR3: CASGLGLSYNEQFF

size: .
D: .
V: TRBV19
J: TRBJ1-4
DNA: TGTGCCAGTACCCGCAACCCACAAGCAACTAATGAAAAACTGTTTTTT
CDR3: CASTRNPQATNEKLFF

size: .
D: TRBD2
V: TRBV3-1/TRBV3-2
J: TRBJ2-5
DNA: TGTGCCAGCAGGCGCATTGGGGGAGGGTACCAAGAGACCCAGTACTTC
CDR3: CASRRIGGGYQETQYF

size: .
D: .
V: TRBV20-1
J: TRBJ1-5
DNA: TGCGGGCGACGGAATCAGCCCCAGCATTTT
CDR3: CGRRNQPQHF

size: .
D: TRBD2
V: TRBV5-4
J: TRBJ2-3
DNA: TGTGCCGTCGGGACTAGCTTCACAGATACGCAGTATTTT
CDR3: CAVGTSFTDTQYF

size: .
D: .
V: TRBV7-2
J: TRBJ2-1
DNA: TGTGCCAGCAGCCCCCTTCACCAGGGCGGCGAGCAGTTCTTC
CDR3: CASSPLHQGGEQFF

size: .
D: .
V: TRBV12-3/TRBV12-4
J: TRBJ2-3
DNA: TGTGCCAGCAGTTTAGATCGTATGAGTTCGCAGTATTTT
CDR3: CASSLDRMSSQYF

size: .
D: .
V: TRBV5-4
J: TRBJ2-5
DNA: TGTGCCAGCAGCTTGGGAAGCAGGGGTGGAGAGACCCAGTACTTC
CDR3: CASSLGSRGGETQYF

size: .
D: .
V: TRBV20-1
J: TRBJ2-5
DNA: TGCAGTGCTAGTAGGGGCAGTAGTGGGGAGACCCAGTACTTC
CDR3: CSASRGSSGETQYF

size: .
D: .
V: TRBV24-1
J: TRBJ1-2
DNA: TGTGCCACCAGTGATTCTCTGACAGTAAGGCATGGCTACACCTTC
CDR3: CATSDSLTVRHGYTF

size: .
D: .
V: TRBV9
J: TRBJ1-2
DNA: TGTGCCAGCAGCCTACGGACAGAAACGAGCTACTATGGCTACACCTTC
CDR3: CASSLRTETSYYGYTF

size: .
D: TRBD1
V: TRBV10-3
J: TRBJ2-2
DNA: TGTGCCATCAGCCGGACAGGGAACACCGGGGAGCTGTTTTTT
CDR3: CAISRTGNTGELFF

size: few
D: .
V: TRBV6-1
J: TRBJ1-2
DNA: TGTGCCAGCAGTGAAGCGTTCCTCTATGGCTACACCTTC
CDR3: CASSEAFLYGYTF

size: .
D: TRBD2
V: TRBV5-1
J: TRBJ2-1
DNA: TGCGCCAGCAGCTTGTTCCTAGCGGACAATGAGCAGTTCTTC
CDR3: CASSLFLADNEQFF

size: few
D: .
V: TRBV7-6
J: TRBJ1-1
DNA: TGTGCCAGCAGCCCGCCGGCAGGCATGAACACTGAAGCTTTCTTT
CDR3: CASSPPAGMNTEAFF

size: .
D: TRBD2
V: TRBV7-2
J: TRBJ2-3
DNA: TGTGCCAGCAGCTTAGGCGGGAGACCCACAGATACGCAGTATTTT
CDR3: CASSLGGRPTDTQYF

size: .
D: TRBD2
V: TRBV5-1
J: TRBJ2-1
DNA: TGCGCCAGCAGCTTGGCCGGGGGACTAGCGAAACATAGCTCCTACAATGAGCAGTTCTTC
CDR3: CASSLAGGLAKHSSYNEQFF

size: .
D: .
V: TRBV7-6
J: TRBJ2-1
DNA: TGTGCCAGCAGCTATAGTGCGGCCAATTACAATGAGCAGTTCTTC
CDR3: CASSYSAANYNEQFF

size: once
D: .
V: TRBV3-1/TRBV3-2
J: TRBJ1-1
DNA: TGTGCCAGCAGCCAAGATCTTGGACTCCCAGGTGGGACTGAAGCTTTCTTT
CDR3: CASSQDLGLPGGTEAFF

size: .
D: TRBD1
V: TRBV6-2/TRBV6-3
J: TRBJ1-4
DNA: TGTGCCAGCAGCCGCCCGGGACAGGGGCAAGAAAAACTGTTTTTT
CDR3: CASSRPGQGQEKLFF

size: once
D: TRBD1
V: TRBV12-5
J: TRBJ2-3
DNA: TGTGCTAGTGGTTTGGTACTCGCGGGACAGGGGGTAGATACGCAGTATTTT
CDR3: CASGLVLAGQGVDTQYF

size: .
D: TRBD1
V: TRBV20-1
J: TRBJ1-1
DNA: TGCAGTGCTGGTGACAGGGGGCTCGACACTGAAGCTTTCTTT
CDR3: CSAGDRGLDTEAFF

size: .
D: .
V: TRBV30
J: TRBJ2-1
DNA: TGTGCCTGGAGTGTCAGGTTTGGGGCGCTAAATGAGCAGTTCTTC
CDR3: CAWSVRFGALNEQFF

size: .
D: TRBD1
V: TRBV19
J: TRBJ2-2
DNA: TGTGCCACCCGGACAGGGACGAACACCGGGGAGCTGTTTTTT
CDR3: CATRTGTNTGELFF

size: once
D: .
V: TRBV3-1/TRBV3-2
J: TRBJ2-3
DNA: TGTGCCAGCAGCCAAGATTTCGAGCGGGGCACAGATACGCAGTATTTT
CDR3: CASSQDFERGTDTQYF

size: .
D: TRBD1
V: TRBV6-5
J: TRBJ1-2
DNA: TGTGCCAGCAGTCGGACAGGGCGAAACTATGGCTACACCTTC
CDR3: CASSRTGRNYGYTF

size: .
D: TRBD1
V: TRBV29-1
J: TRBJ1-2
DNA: TGCAGCTTCCTGCCCAACAGGGGGCTTGGCTACACCTTC
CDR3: CSFLPNRGLGYTF

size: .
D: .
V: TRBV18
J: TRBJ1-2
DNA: TGTGCCAGCTCACCATCTCCCCCCGACAGGCTCCCCCTTAACTATGGCTACACCTTC
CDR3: CASSPSPPDRLPLNYGYTF

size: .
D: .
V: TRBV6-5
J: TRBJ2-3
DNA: TGTGCCAGCAGTTACAGCGGACGGAGCACAGATACGCAGTATTTT
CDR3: CASSYSGRSTDTQYF

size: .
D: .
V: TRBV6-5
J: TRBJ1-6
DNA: TGTGCCAGCAGTCGGACTCTCTATAATTCACCCCTCCACTTT
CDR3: CASSRTLYNSPLHF

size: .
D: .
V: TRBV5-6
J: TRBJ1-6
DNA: TGTGCCAGCAGCTTGGTGGGGAGCTATAATTCACCCCTCCACTTT
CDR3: CASSLVGSYNSPLHF

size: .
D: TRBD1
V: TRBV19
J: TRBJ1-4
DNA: TGTGCCAGTAGTATCACCGGGACAGGGTTCGAAAAACTGCTTTTT
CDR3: CASSITGTGFEKLLF

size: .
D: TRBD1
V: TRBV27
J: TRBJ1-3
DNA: TGTGCCAGCAGTATAACAGGGGGGGGTGCTGGAAACACCATATATTTT
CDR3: CASSITGGGAGNTIYF

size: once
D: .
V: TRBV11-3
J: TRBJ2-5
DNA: TGTGCCAGCAGCTCCGTAGCTCAAGAGACCCAGTACTTC
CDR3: CASSSVAQETQYF

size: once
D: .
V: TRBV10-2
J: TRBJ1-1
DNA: TGCGCCAGCGTAGGTACAGGGAACACTGAAGCTTTCTTT
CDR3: CASVGTGNTEAFF

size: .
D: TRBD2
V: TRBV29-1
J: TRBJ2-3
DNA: TGCAGCGTTAGGACTAGCGGGGGACTCACAGATACGCAGTATTTT
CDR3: CSVRTSGGLTDTQYF

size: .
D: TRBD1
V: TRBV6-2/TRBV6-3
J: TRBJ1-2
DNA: TGTGCCAGCAGTGAGCCGCAGGGGGTACTCTATGGCTACACCTTC
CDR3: CASSEPQGVLYGYTF

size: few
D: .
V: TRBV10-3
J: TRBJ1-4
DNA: TGTGCCATCAGTGAACAGATTGCAACTAATGAAAAACTGTTTTTT
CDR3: CAISEQIATNEKLFF

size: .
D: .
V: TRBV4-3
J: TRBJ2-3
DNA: TGCGCCAGCAGCCAAGATCTTTACAGAGACACAGATACGCAGTATTTT
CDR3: CASSQDLYRDTDTQYF

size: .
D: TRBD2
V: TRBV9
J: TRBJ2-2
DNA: TGTGCCAGCAGCTTCGGGACTAGCATTAACACCGGGGAGCTGTTTTTT
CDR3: CASSFGTSINTGELFF

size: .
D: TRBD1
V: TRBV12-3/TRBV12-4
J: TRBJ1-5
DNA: TGTGCCAGCCGACAGGGGGCCGGTCAGCCCCAGCATTTT
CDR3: CASRQGAGQPQHF

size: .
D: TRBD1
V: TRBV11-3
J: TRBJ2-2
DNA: TGTGCCAGCAGGCCGGGACAGGCGAACACCGGGGAGCTGTTTTTT
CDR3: CASRPGQANTGELFF

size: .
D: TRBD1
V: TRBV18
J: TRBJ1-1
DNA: TGTGCCAGCTCACCGGACAGGGGATCCACTGAAGCTTTCTTT
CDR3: CASSPDRGSTEAFF

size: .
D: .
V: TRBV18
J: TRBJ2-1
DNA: TGTGCCAGCTCAAGCGGGCCCGAGCAGTTCTTC
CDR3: CASSSGPEQFF

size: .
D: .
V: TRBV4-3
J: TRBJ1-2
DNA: TGCGCCAGCAGCCAAGATTCGAAGACATCAAGTCCGTATGGCTACACCTTC
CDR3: CASSQDSKTSSPYGYTF